Sequencing of this TCR beta chain was carried out in a study of low-dose radiotherapy and immunotherapy resistance in tumors. Study at large: Cohort 2 was treated with 1 Gy per fraction every two weeks, amounting to 13 Gy across 26 weeks. Every two weeks, one day ahead of radiation and immunotherapy, cyclophosphamide 200 mg/m2 was given (intravenously).

Stated time point: after trial treatment. Treatment noted: LDRT plus nivolumab, ipilimumab, low-dose cyclophosphamide and aspirin (RACIN trial). Those who qualified had advanced solid tumors (lacking tumor-infiltrating lymphocytes). This clonotype has ten or more counts. A roughly 20-cycle PCR with a constant-region primer and V-primer adapter amplified TCRs. TCRdb fed the reads into MiXCR, producing one record per CDR3 protein. Of roughly 48,000 distinct CDR3 sequences in the sample, around a third were seen once. The CDR3 is 13 residues long. Germline lookup yields CDR1 LGHDT and CDR2 YNNKEL (reference sequence). With 1 base removed from V and 2 bases from J, the gap between germline ends came to 3 bases.

This chain links TRBV3-1 with TRBJ1-5; D is unclear. This sample comprised PBMCs, obtained after low-dose radiotherapy plus immunotherapy. The clonotype comes from a male donor with rectosigmoid adenocarcinoma. The CDR3 nucleotides read TGTGCCAGCAGCCAAGGGGGCAATCAGCCCCAGCATTTT. Translation gives CASSQGGNQPQHF.